This T cell receptor (beta chain) was observed in a study of T cells after yellow fever vaccination. Trimming removed 5 bases at V and 2 bases at J, with 16 bases between. The V gene's germline CDR1 is SGHTA and CDR2 FQGNSA. The CDR3 is made up of 15 amino acids. Each CDR3 protein gets one entry after TCRdb re-called the 5' RACE reads with MiXCR. The table includes about 260,000 distinct CDR3 sequences, about 5% detected once. This sequence joins TRBV7-2 and TRBJ2-7; D is perhaps TRBD1 or TRBD2 (5 bases each). Sequencing used CD4+ T cells sorted from PBMCs, obtained on the day of the yellow fever booster vaccination. The receptor was isolated from a man aged 18 to 30 who received the YFV17D yellow fever vaccine. CDR3 DNA: TGTGCCAGCAGCCCGACATCCGGGACCCCCTACGAGCAGTACGTC. Residues: CASSPTSGTPYEQYV.